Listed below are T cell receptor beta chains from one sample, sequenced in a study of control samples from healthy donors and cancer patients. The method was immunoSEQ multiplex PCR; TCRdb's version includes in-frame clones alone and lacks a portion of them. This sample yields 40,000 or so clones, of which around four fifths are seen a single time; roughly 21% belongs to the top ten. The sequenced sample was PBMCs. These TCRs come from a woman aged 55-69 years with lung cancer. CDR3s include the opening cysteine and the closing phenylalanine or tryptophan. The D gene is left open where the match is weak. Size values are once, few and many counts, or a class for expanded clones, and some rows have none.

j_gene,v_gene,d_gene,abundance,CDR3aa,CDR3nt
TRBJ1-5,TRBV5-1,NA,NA,CARSLGGGPRQPQHF,TGCGCCCGCAGCCTTGGGGGGGGTCCCAGGCAGCCCCAGCATTTT
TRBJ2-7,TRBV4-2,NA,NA,CASSRTNHEQYF,TGTGCCAGCAGCCGGACTAATCACGAGCAGTACTTC
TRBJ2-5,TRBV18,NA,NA,CASSTTGHETQYF,TGTGCCAGCTCAACGACAGGTCATGAGACCCAGTACTTC
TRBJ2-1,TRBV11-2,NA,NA,CASSLGRGDEQFF,TGTGCCAGCAGCTTAGGGAGGGGCGATGAGCAGTTCTTC
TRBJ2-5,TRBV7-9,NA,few,CASSLPDIETQYF,TGTGCCAGCAGCTTACCGGACATAGAGACCCAGTACTTC
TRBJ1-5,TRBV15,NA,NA,CATSRDNQPQHF,TGTGCCACCAGCAGAGATAATCAGCCCCAGCATTTT
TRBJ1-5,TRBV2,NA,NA,CASSEIKTDQPQHF,TGTGCCAGCAGTGAAATTAAGACAGATCAGCCCCAGCATTTT
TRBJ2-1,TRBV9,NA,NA,CASSVDGGAFDQFF,TGTGCCAGCAGCGTAGATGGGGGGGCCTTTGACCAGTTCTTC
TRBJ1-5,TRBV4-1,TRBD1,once,CASSHLQGGDSNQPQHF,TGCGCCAGCAGCCACCTTCAGGGGGGGGATAGCAATCAGCCCCAGCATTTT
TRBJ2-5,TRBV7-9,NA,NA,CASSLAVSTETQYF,TGTGCCAGCAGCTTAGCTGTCTCAACGGAGACCCAGTACTTC
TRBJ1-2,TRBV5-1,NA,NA,CASSLDNYGYTF,TGCGCCAGCAGCCTAGACAACTATGGCTACACCTTC
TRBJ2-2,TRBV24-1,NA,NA,CATSDGGNRPGELFF,TGTGCCACCAGTGATGGCGGGAATCGCCCCGGGGAGCTGTTTTTT
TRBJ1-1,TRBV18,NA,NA,CASSPLGGTFTEAFF,TGTGCCAGCTCACCACTTGGGGGCACTTTTACTGAAGCTTTCTTT
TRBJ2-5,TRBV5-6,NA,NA,CASSFRRETQYF,TGTGCCAGCAGCTTTAGGAGAGAGACCCAGTACTTC
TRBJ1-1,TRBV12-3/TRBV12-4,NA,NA,CASSLALGAGFFF,TGTGCCAGCAGTTTAGCGCTAGGGGCAGGGTTTTTCTTT
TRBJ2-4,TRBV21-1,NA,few,CASSKAGLAEEGKNIQYF,TGTGCCAGCAGCAAAGCGGGACTAGCGGAAGAAGGCAAAAACATTCAGTACTTC
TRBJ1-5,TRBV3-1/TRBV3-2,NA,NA,CASSQDVGNQPQHF,TGTGCCAGCAGCCAAGATGTGGGGAATCAGCCCCAGCATTTT
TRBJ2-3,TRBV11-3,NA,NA,CASSLDRGTARTSTDTQYF,TGTGCCAGCAGCTTAGATCGGGGGACGGCTCGAACTAGCACAGATACGCAGTATTTT
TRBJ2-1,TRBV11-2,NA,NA,CASSLGRDAFF,TGTGCCAGCAGCTTGGGCCGGGACGCGTTCTTC
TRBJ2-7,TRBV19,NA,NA,CASRQQVSYEQYF,TGTGCCAGTCGCCAGCAAGTTTCCTACGAGCAGTACTTC
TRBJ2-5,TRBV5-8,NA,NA,CASSFGTQYF,TGTGCCAGCAGCTTCGGGACCCAGTACTTC
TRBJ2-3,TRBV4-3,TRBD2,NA,CASSHSRAGATDTQYF,TGCGCCAGCAGCCACTCCCGGGCGGGAGCCACAGATACGCAGTATTTT
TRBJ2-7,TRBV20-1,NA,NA,CSARKGWEQYF,TGCAGTGCTAGAAAGGGCTGGGAGCAGTACTTC
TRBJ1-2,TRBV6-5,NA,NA,CASAVEGDGNYGYTF,TGTGCCAGCGCCGTTGAAGGTGACGGAAACTATGGCTACACCTTC
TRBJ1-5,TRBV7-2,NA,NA,CASSFLNQPQHF,TGTGCCAGCAGCTTCCTTAATCAGCCCCAGCATTTT
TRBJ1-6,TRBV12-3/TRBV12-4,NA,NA,CASSSSNSPLHF,TGTGCCAGCAGTTCCTCGAATTCACCCCTCCACTTT
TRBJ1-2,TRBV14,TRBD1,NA,CASSQLTGGYGYTF,TGTGCCAGCAGCCAACTCACAGGGGGCTATGGCTACACCTTC
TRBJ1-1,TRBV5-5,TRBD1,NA,CASSLGTGNIEAFF,TGTGCCAGCAGCTTGGGGACAGGGAACATTGAAGCTTTCTTT
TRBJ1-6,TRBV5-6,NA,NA,CASSLPKSPLHF,TGTGCCAGCAGCCTGCCGAAGTCACCCCTCCACTTT
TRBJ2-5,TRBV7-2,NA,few,CASSLDIRGETQYF,TGTGCCAGCAGCTTAGATATCAGGGGAGAGACCCAGTACTTC
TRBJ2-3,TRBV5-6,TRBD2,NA,CASSLEVGGYPDTQYF,TGTGCCAGCAGCTTGGAGGTGGGGGGGTACCCAGATACGCAGTATTTT
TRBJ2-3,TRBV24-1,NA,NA,CATSRAGTDTQYF,TGTGCCACCAGCCGTGCCGGCACAGATACGCAGTATTTT
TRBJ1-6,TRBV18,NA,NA,CASSPEGGADSPLHF,TGTGCCAGCTCACCAGAGGGGGGAGCGGATTCACCCCTCCACTTT
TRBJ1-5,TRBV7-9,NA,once,CASSPLGIEGSNQPQHF,TGTGCCAGCAGCCCGCTGGGAATCGAGGGGAGCAATCAGCCCCAGCATTTT
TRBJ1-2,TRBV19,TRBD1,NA,CASLPGQGNYGYTF,TGTGCCAGCCTCCCGGGACAGGGCAACTATGGCTACACCTTC
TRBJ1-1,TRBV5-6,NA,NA,CASSLVWSGAEAFF,TGTGCCAGCAGCTTGGTTTGGTCGGGGGCTGAAGCTTTCTTT
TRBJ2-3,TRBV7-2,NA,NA,CASSLTTNTDTQYF,TGTGCCAGCAGCTTGACCACGAACACAGATACGCAGTATTTT
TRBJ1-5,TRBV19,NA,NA,CASSIQDWQPQHF,TGTGCCAGTAGTATCCAGGATTGGCAGCCCCAGCATTTT
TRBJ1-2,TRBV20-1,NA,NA,CSARGGEDYTF,TGCAGTGCTCGAGGGGGGGAAGACTACACCTTC
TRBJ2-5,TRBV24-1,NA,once,CATSQGGERETQYF,TGTGCCACCAGTCAAGGGGGGGAGAGGGAGACCCAGTACTTC
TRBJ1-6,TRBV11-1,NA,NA,CASSRRTGRDSPLHF,TGTGCCAGCAGCCGCCGGACGGGGAGAGATTCACCCCTCCACTTT
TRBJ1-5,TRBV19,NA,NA,CASSASRQEGQPQHF,TGTGCCAGTAGTGCCTCAAGACAGGAGGGTCAGCCCCAGCATTTT
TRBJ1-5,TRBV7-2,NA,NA,CASSLGGGDGFQPQHF,TGTGCCAGCAGCTTAGGAGGCGGTGACGGATTTCAGCCCCAGCATTTT
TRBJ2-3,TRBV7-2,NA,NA,CASSLAGRTDTQYF,TGTGCCAGCAGCTTAGCGGGCCGCACAGATACGCAGTATTTT
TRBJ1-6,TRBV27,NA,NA,CASKEGSYNSPLHF,TGTGCCAGCAAGGAGGGCTCCTATAATTCACCCCTCCACTTT
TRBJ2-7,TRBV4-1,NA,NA,CASSKLTVPYEQYF,TGCGCCAGCAGCAAGCTGACAGTTCCCTACGAGCAGTACTTC
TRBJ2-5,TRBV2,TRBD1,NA,CASIPTGVQETQYF,TGTGCCAGCATCCCTACAGGGGTCCAAGAGACCCAGTACTTC
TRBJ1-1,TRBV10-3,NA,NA,CAIHDSLNTEAFF,TGTGCCATCCACGACAGCCTGAACACTGAAGCTTTCTTT
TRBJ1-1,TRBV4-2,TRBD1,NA,CASSQGQGESEAFF,TGTGCCAGCAGCCAGGGACAGGGCGAGTCTGAAGCTTTCTTT
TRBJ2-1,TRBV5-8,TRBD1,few,CASSPQGGQGSYNEQFF,TGTGCCAGCAGCCCACAAGGGGGACAGGGCTCCTACAATGAGCAGTTCTTC
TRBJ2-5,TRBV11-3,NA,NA,CASSLGPKETQYF,TGTGCCAGCAGCCTGGGTCCAAAAGAGACCCAGTACTTC
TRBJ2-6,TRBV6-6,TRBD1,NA,CASSSRQGSGANVLTF,TGTGCCAGCAGTTCCCGACAGGGCTCTGGGGCCAACGTCCTGACTTTC
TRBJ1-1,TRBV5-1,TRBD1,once,CASSYGQGEAFF,TGCGCCAGCAGCTATGGACAGGGTGAAGCTTTCTTT